Listed here are 3 T cell receptor beta chains from one sample, sequenced in a study of Tregs in tolerant kidney transplant recipients. Sequenced by immunoSEQ multiplex PCR; TCRdb stores in-frame clones only, minus some. The repertoire holds roughly 70,000 clones, with about four fifths as singletons. The sample comprised CD4+ T cells from blood. Receptor source: a human donor in good health.

This chain joins TRBV6-6 and TRBJ2-7; 7 positions match TRBD1. In germline, CDR1 is MNHNY, CDR2 SVGAGI (reference sequence). This CDR3 contains 15 residues. V trimming: 0 bases; J trimming: 3 bases; junction bases outside the gene matches: 5. CDR3 nucleotides: TGTGCCAGCAGTTACTCGAGACAGGGCAACTACGAGCAGTACTTC. Translated, it gives CASSYSRQGNYEQYF.

The chain has TRBV5-1 and TRBJ1-4, with 10 bases that match TRBD1. V dropped 3 bases and J dropped 5; count of bases not matched to a gene: 10. The germline gives CDR1 SGHRS, CDR2 YFSETQ. The CDR3 extends over 17 amino acids. The CDR3 is CASSSRQGALPNEKLFF. CDR3 coding DNA: TGCGCCAGCAGCTCACGACAGGGGGCATTACCAAATGAAAAACTGTTTTTT.

The chain combines TRBV7-2 with TRBJ2-7; possibly TRBD1 or TRBD2 for D (5 bases each). V was cut by 3 bases and J by 1 base, with 25 bases left in between. The CDR3 is made up of 19 amino acids. CDR1 SGHTA and CDR2 FQGNSA come from the germline V gene. The CDR3 nucleotides read TGTGCCAGCAGCTTCGCCTTGAGGGGAGCCGGGACGGTATCCTACGAGCAGTACTTC. Translation gives CASSFALRGAGTVSYEQYF. Full variable domain (remainder filled in from reference TRBV7-2 and TRBJ2-7): GAGVSQSPSNKVTEKGKDVELRCDPISGHTALYWYRQSLGQGLEFLIYFQGNSAPDKSGLPSDRFSAERTGGSVSTLTIQRTQQEDSAVYLCASSFALRGAGTVSYEQYFGPGTRLTVT.